This passage covers 14 T cell receptor beta chains from one sample sequenced in a study of blood T cell repertoires in COVID-19. TCRdb's table, derived via immunoSEQ multiplex PCR, lists solely in-frame clones and lacks some. This repertoire shows around 200,000 clones, around 88% found once; its top ten account for about 6%. The sequencing input was PBMCs or T cells enriched from blood (not recorded which). The receptors derive from a man aged 40-55 years with acute COVID-19.

This chain uses TRBV21-1 with TRBJ2-3; the table's D call of TRBD1 was not tested on the DNA. TRBV21-1 corresponds to a pseudogene. This CDR3 contains 14 residues. The CDR3 nucleotides are TGTGCCAGCAGCAAAGGACAGGGGGCAGATACGCAGTATTTT. It encodes CASSKGQGADTQYF.

The CDR3 coding sequence is TGCGCCAGCAGCCAAGCCTCGGGTGAAAAACTGTTTTTT. This encodes CASSQASGEKLFF. The chain uses TRBV4-3 and TRBJ1-4; D is ambiguous. The CDR3 runs to 13 residues. Germline V lookup: CDR1 LGHNA, CDR2 YSLEER. V shed 1 base and J shed 7 bases, with 7 bases lying between them.

This clone was picked up a small number of times. The chain is built from TRBV7-3 and TRBJ2-2; 8 bases agree with TRBD2. Germline loops: CDR1 SGHTA, CDR2 FQGTGA. V dropped 3 bases and J dropped 7; count of bases not matched to a gene: 7. The CDR3 contains 15 residues. CDR3 loop: CASSFTSGSGGELFF. In nucleotides, the CDR3 is TGTGCCAGCAGCTTTACCAGCGGGAGTGGCGGGGAGCTGTTTTTT.

The chain has TRBV6-1 and TRBJ1-3; no clear D gene. CDR3 length equals 16 residues. V lost 0 bases and J lost 4, with 13 bases in between. Germline V CDR1 and CDR2: MNHNS, SASEGT. CDR3 nucleotides: TGTGCCAGCAGTGAAGCGCTAGGAAGTATAGGAAACACCATATATTTT. Translation gives CASSEALGSIGNTIYF.

The chain links TRBV24-1 to TRBJ1-5; maybe TRBD1 (6 bases). Trimming pared 5 bases from V and 4 bases from J, leaving 14 bases between. The length of the CDR3 is 15 residues. Germline lookup yields CDR1 KGHDR and CDR2 SFDVKD. In DNA, the CDR3 is TGTGCCACCAGTGCCCTAGGGGGGGTGAATCAGCCCCAGCATTTT. This codes for CATSALGGVNQPQHF.

The chain recombines TRBV7-3 with TRBJ2-2, with D uncertain. Germline CDR1 reads SGHTA; CDR2 reads FQGTGA. The CDR3 spans 13 residues. The germline V and J ends were trimmed by 5 bases and 6 bases, with 10 bases remaining between them. In DNA form, the CDR3 reads TGTGCCAGCAGCCCATACATCGCCGGGGAGCTGTTTTTT. This translates into CASSPYIAGELFF.

This rearrangement joins TRBV3-1 (or the pseudogene TRBV3-2) to TRBJ2-7; tentative D call: TRBD2 (6 bases). Germline CDR1 reads LGHDT; CDR2 reads YNNKEL (reference sequence). The CDR3 sequence is 15 residues long. With 3 bases removed from V and 2 bases from J, the gap between germline ends came to 14 bases. CDR3 residues: CASSHSGVAAYEQYF. The DNA of the CDR3 is TGTGCCAGCAGCCACTCAGGAGTAGCGGCCTACGAGCAGTACTTC.

This sequence joins TRBV18 and TRBJ2-2; D possibly corresponds to TRBD2 (6 bases). Germline CDR1 KGHSH, CDR2 LQKENI. Trimming stripped 1 base from V and 3 bases from J, with 12 bases between. The CDR3 loop spans 16 amino acids. The DNA for the CDR3 is TGTGCCAGCTCACCACAACCGGGACTGTACACCGGGGAGCTGTTTTTT. Protein: CASSPQPGLYTGELFF.

The chain has TRBV6-6 and TRBJ1-5, with 8 bases lining up with TRBD1. CDR1 is MNHNY and CDR2 is SVGAGI in the germline V gene (reference sequence). The ends lost 6 bases at V and 3 bases at J; junction bases unmatched: 4. The length of the CDR3 is 14 residues. CDR3 DNA: TGTGCCAGCAGGGGACAGGTTGTCAATCAGCCCCAGCATTTT. Protein product: CASRGQVVNQPQHF.

The chain's CDR3 is CASSPSLPVGTSSTDTQYF. CDR3 DNA sequence: TGCGCCAGCAGCCCTTCACTTCCCGTCGGGACTAGCAGCACAGATACGCAGTATTTT. The rearrangement uses TRBV4-1 and TRBJ2-3; 9 bases match TRBD2. The germline V gene has CDR1 MGHRA and CDR2 YSYEKL. Unmatched junction bases numbered 14, after V lost 4 bases and J lost 0 bases. The CDR3 is made up of 19 amino acids.

This chain links TRBV10-1 with TRBJ2-7; D is perhaps TRBD1 (6 bases). The CDR3 loop spans 13 amino acids. V was pared by 2 bases and J by 9 bases, with 14 bases between. Per germline, CDR1 WNHNN and CDR2 SYGVQD (reference sequence). The chain's CDR3 is CASSEAQGFGQYF. CDR3 nucleotide sequence: TGCGCCAGCAGTGAGGCTCAGGGGTTCGGGCAGTACTTC.

In regard to this clone: An end of the junction differs from the germline gene, which may be a read error. This rearrangement joins TRBV5-5 to TRBJ1-2; perhaps TRBD1 as D (6 bases). Germline V CDR1 and CDR2: SGHKS, YYEKEE (reference sequence). This CDR3 region has 12 residues. The CDR3 loop is CARGDTGYLGDF. CDR3 DNA: TGTGCCAGGGGGGACACCGGCTACCTTGGGGACTTC.

The chain recombines TRBV6-1 with TRBJ2-7; 8 bases line up with TRBD1. V lost 3 bases to trimming and J lost 0 bases; unmatched junction nucleotides: 7. The CDR3 covers 16 residues. Germline V gene data show CDR1 as MNHNS and CDR2 as SASEGT. As DNA, the CDR3 is TGTGCCAGCAGTGAGTTTGGCAGGGGGCTCTCCTACGAGCAGTACTTC. This translates into CASSEFGRGLSYEQYF.

The table lists this clone with a few counts. The chain couples TRBV6-5 to TRBJ1-4; maybe TRBD1 (5 bases). The germline V gene has CDR1 MNHEY and CDR2 SVGAGI. The CDR3 runs 13 residues. Trimming took 7 bases from V and 7 from J, leaving 13 bases between them. CDR3 nucleotides: TGTGCCAGCATTACAGGCCGTTTTGAAAAACTGTTTTTT. Protein sequence: CASITGRFEKLFF.